These T cell receptor beta chains were read from a single sample in a study of cytomegalovirus exposure and HLA in healthy donors. Here immunoSEQ multiplex PCR was the method, and the copy in TCRdb shows in-frame clones only, minus some. Counted here are about 140,000 clones, about four fifths occurring once; the ten biggest clones make up about 3.4%. The material sequenced was PBMCs. The receptors here all came from a female donor in good health and CMV-seronegative. Both conserved end residues are part of each CDR3. Fields, in order: D gene, J gene, V gene, clone size, CDR3 protein, CDR3 DNA. A D gene is named only where the DNA matches it firmly. The size field is filled for only some rows; it gives once, few, many or a size class.

>.|TRBJ1-1|TRBV9|.
CASSVGDTEAFF
TGTGCCAGCAGCGTCGGAGACACTGAAGCTTTCTTT
>TRBD2|TRBJ2-4|TRBV6-4|.
CASSDQRGNIQYF
TGTGCCAGCAGTGATCAGCGGGGAAACATTCAGTACTTC
>TRBD2|TRBJ2-3|TRBV27|.
CASSFLAASTDTQYF
TGTGCCAGCAGTTTCCTAGCGGCTAGCACAGATACGCAGTATTTT
>TRBD1|TRBJ2-7|TRBV12-5|.
CASGGDRGRSYEQYF
TGTGCTAGTGGTGGAGACAGGGGGCGCTCCTACGAGCAGTACTTC
>.|TRBJ1-1|TRBV6-5|few
CASRGGVDTEAFF
TGTGCCAGCAGGGGCGGGGTAGACACTGAAGCTTTCTTT
>TRBD1|TRBJ1-2|TRBV13|.
CASSSTGAWRCGYTF
TGTGCCAGCAGCTCTACAGGGGCCTGGAGGTGTGGCTACACCTTC
>TRBD1|TRBJ1-1|TRBV29-1|.
CSVRRDRDPLNTEAFF
TGCAGCGTCCGAAGGGACAGGGACCCCTTGAACACTGAAGCTTTCTTT
>.|TRBJ2-7|TRBV7-7|.
CASSFDSSYEQYF
TGTGCTAGCAGCTTTGACAGCTCCTACGAGCAGTACTTC
>.|TRBJ2-1|TRBV20-1|.
CSAGPLDEQFF
TGCAGTGCGGGGCCTTTGGATGAGCAGTTCTTC
>.|TRBJ2-5|TRBV5-5|.
CASSLSGPETQYF
TGTGCCAGCAGCTTGTCAGGGCCGGAGACCCAGTACTTC
>.|TRBJ1-1|TRBV18|once
CASSLQDSNTEAFF
TGTGCCAGCTCACTTCAAGACTCAAACACTGAAGCTTTCTTT
>TRBD2|TRBJ2-1|TRBV5-1|.
CASSPDPGGRYNEQFF
TGCGCCAGCAGCCCCGATCCGGGGGGGAGATACAATGAGCAGTTCTTC
>TRBD1|TRBJ2-7|TRBV5-6|few
CASSLARGLALNEQYF
TGTGCCAGCAGCTTGGCCAGGGGGTTAGCGCTCAACGAGCAGTACTTC
>.|TRBJ2-5|TRBV27|.
CASRLQGLETQYF
TGTGCCAGCAGGCTCCAGGGTTTGGAGACCCAGTACTTC
>TRBD2|TRBJ2-1|TRBV9|.
CASSVGGGSSYNEQFF
TGTGCCAGCAGCGTAGGGGGCGGGAGCTCCTACAATGAGCAGTTCTTC